Detailed here is one TCR beta chain. The CDR3 runs 13 residues. The V end was cut by 3 bases, the J end by 9 bases, with 14 bases between. From germline, CDR1 is MNHNS and CDR2 SASEGT. Enrollees, 18 to 89 years old, lived in 24 US areas. Cohorts were assigned according to the clinical history that participants reported. This record belongs to a study of blood T cell repertoires in COVID-19. At the level of the study: Donors in the United States, Italy and Spain gave samples during acute or convalescent COVID-19.

Original handling: Nucleated cell number was recorded as an estimate derived from reference gene primer amplification. Repertoires were generated with immunoSEQ multiplex PCR, while TCRdb's copy carries only in-frame clones and drops some. That table gives V, J and clone size, and the DNA gave D and trimming. Of a few hundred thousand clones in the sample, 65% to 85% are singletons; the top ten hold approximately 6.5%. Sequencing was carried out using PBMCs or T cells enriched from blood (not recorded which). V gene TRBV6-1 combines with J gene TRBJ2-5; D is perhaps TRBD1 (5 bases). This receptor was taken from a woman between 40 and 50 years old who had recovered from COVID-19. Here the CDR3 reads CASSDNTVGAQYF. CDR3 DNA sequence: TGTGCCAGCAGTGATAATACTGTAGGGGCCCAGTACTTC.